The 30 T cell receptor beta chains below come from one sample, sequenced in a study of cytomegalovirus exposure and HLA in healthy donors. PCR was performed using 60 Vbeta and 13 Jbeta primers. Libraries were prepared by immunoSEQ multiplex PCR; TCRdb keeps only in-frame clonotypes and omits some of them. The table has approximately 150,000 clones, around three quarters seen once. The sample comprised PBMCs. These receptors came from a woman between 18 and 29 years old in good health and CMV-seropositive.

The chain recombines TRBV6-6 with TRBJ1-1, with D maybe TRBD1 (6 bases). V lost 5 bases, J lost 2 bases, and 9 bases lay in between. In germline, CDR1 is MNHNY, CDR2 SVGAGI (reference sequence). This CDR3 comprises 13 residues. CDR3 coding DNA: TGTGCCAGCAGTCGGACAGTTAACACTGAAGCTTTCTTT. Amino acids: CASSRTVNTEAFF.

This chain uses TRBV5-4 with TRBJ1-1; 9 bases line up with TRBD1. Per the germline V gene, CDR1 is SGHNT and CDR2 is YYREEE (reference sequence). The V segment lost 4 bases and the J segment 0 bases; nucleotides outside the gene matches: 1. The CDR3 is 14 residues long. CDR3 amino acids: CASSRDRVNTEAFF. CDR3 coding DNA: TGTGCCAGCAGCCGGGACAGGGTGAACACTGAAGCTTTCTTT.

The chain's CDR3 is CAGTIGKDYGYTF. CDR3 sequence (DNA): TGTGCCGGTACAATCGGGAAGGACTATGGCTACACCTTC. The chain combines TRBV30 with TRBJ1-2; D unclear. Trimming shortened V by 8 bases and J by 3 bases, and 16 bases separated the two germline ends. The CDR3 extends over 13 amino acids. CDR1 is GTSNPN, CDR2 SVGIG, per germline (reference sequence).

This clone was recorded a few times. The chain combines TRBV18 with TRBJ2-7; TRBD1 agrees at 7 bases. CDR1 and CDR2 from the germline V gene are KGHSH and LQKENI. The junction had 6 bases not matched to a gene; V was cut back by 4 bases and J by 6 bases. CDR3 size: 13 residues. This CDR3 reads CASSRDSSVEQYF. The CDR3 DNA reads as TGTGCCAGCTCACGGGACAGTTCCGTCGAGCAGTACTTC.

This clone was detected a few times. V and J are TRBV10-3 and TRBJ1-5; maybe TRBD1 (5 bases). CDR1 is ENHRY and CDR2 is SYGVKD in the germline V gene. The CDR3 is 15 residues long. Trimming removed 5 bases from V and 3 bases from J, with 14 bases in between. The CDR3: CAISLGSGNNQPQHF. DNA for the CDR3: TGTGCCATCAGTCTAGGTTCAGGGAACAATCAGCCCCAGCATTTT.

V and J are TRBV13 and TRBJ1-2; 7 bases align to TRBD1. Germline values: CDR1 PRHDT, CDR2 FYEKMQ (reference sequence). V trimming: 4 bases; J trimming: 5 bases; junction bases outside the gene matches: 7. The CDR3 is made up of 14 amino acids. CDR3: CASSSTQTGYGYTF. The CDR3 coding sequence is TGTGCCAGCAGCTCGACTCAGACAGGGTATGGCTACACCTTC.

Here the CDR3 DNA reads TGTGCCAGCAGCGGGACAGCCACAGATACGCAGTATTTT. Amino acids: CASSGTATDTQYF. The J gene is TRBJ2-3, the V gene TRBV9, with a possible D match to TRBD1 (6 bases). Germline V lookup: CDR1 SGDLS, CDR2 YYNGEE. Trimming removed 3 bases from V and 2 bases from J, with 7 bases in between. CDR3 size: 13 residues.

This chain uses TRBV5-1 with TRBJ2-3; D is possibly TRBD2 (5 bases). The CDR3 contains 16 residues. V was cut by 0 bases and J by 4 bases, with 15 bases left in between. CDR1 SGHRS and CDR2 YFSETQ come from the germline V gene. The CDR3 sequence is CASSLGLGERPDTQYF. The CDR3 region has the DNA TGCGCCAGCAGCTTGGGTTTGGGAGAGCGGCCAGATACGCAGTATTTT.

This chain links TRBV6-1 with TRBJ1-5; 8 nucleotides match TRBD1. After removal of 2 bases from V and 2 bases from J, the junction contained 11 bases not matched to a gene. The germline V gene encodes CDR1 MNHNS and CDR2 SASEGT. The CDR3 has 18 residues. CDR3 nucleotides: TGTGCCAGCAGTGAAAGGGGGGGAGGGACAGGAGGCAATCAGCCCCAGCATTTT. Protein sequence: CASSERGGGTGGNQPQHF.

This chain connects TRBV28 to TRBJ1-6; the match to TRBD1 covers 9 bases. After removal of 1 base from V and 6 bases from J, the junction contained 4 bases not matched to a gene. Germline V gene sequence: CDR1 MDHEN, CDR2 SYDVKM. The CDR3 is 16 amino acids. The CDR3 is CASSLLQGALNSPLHF. The CDR3 DNA is TGTGCCAGCAGTTTATTACAGGGGGCCCTTAATTCACCCCTCCACTTT.

The chain combines TRBV12-5 with TRBJ2-5; D remains unclear. TRBJ2-7 matches the DNA end more closely, so the J call is doubtful. CDR3 length equals 13 residues. The germline gives CDR1 LGHNT, CDR2 FRNRAP. The CDR3 is CASGLGVAYEQYF. CDR3 in DNA: TGTGCTAGTGGTTTAGGTGTAGCCTACGAGCAGTACTTC.

The chain has TRBV2 and TRBJ2-3; TRBD2 aligns across 13 bases. Germline V gene data show CDR1 as SNHLY and CDR2 as FYNNEI. V dropped 5 bases and J dropped 1; count of bases not matched to a gene: 3. CDR3 size: 16 residues. The CDR3 bases are TGTGCCAGCAGTTCTGGACTAGCGGGGGGCACAGATACGCAGTATTTT. It specifies CASSSGLAGGTDTQYF.

On this clone: Likely a read error: the CDR3 ends without its conserved phenylalanine or tryptophan. The chain joins TRBV5-1 to TRBJ1-3; 7 nucleotides align to TRBD1. From germline, CDR1 is SGHRS and CDR2 YFSETQ. The CDR3 contains 15 residues. V lost 1 base, J lost 4 bases, and 5 bases stayed unmatched. The CDR3 here is CASSLSGGAGNTIYL. In DNA, the CDR3 is TGCGCCAGCAGCTTGTCAGGGGGTGCGGGAAACACCATATATCTT.

The V and J genes are TRBV19 and TRBJ2-2; D gene uncertain. The CDR3 runs 15 residues. With 5 bases removed from V and 4 bases from J, the gap between germline ends came to 14 bases. Looked up from germline, CDR1 is LNHDA and CDR2 is SQIVND (reference sequence). The CDR3 spells CASSADRRGTGELFF. CDR3 sequence (DNA): TGTGCCAGTAGTGCCGACCGACGCGGCACCGGGGAGCTGTTTTTT. Combining the CDR3 with reference TRBV19 and TRBJ2-2 gives the whole variable domain DGGITQSPKYLFRKEGQNVTLSCEQNLNHDAMYWYRQDPGQGLRLIYYSQIVNDFQKGDIAEGYSVSREKKESFPLTVTSAQKNPTAFYLCASSADRRGTGELFFGEGSRLTVL.

This rearrangement joins TRBV15 to TRBJ2-2; D ambiguous. Per the germline V gene, CDR1 is LNHNV and CDR2 is YYDKDF (reference sequence). This CDR3 comprises 15 residues. V was trimmed by 5 bases and J by 3 bases, leaving 13 bases between them. CDR3 residues: CATSYLVHDTGELFF. The CDR3 region has the DNA TGTGCCACCAGCTACTTAGTGCACGACACCGGGGAGCTGTTTTTT.

The chain employs TRBV10-3 and TRBJ2-7; 9 positions match TRBD1. CDR1 and CDR2 from the germline V gene are ENHRY and SYGVKD. V was clipped by 6 bases and J by 1 base; unmatched bases: 4. This CDR3 spans 14 amino acids. Here the CDR3 reads CAIRPGTGSYEQYF. The CDR3 DNA follows: TGTGCCATCAGACCGGGGACAGGGTCCTACGAGCAGTACTTC.

CDR3 in amino acids: CASSLESAPYGYTF. CDR3 DNA sequence: TGTGCCAGCAGTTTAGAGTCCGCTCCCTATGGCTACACCTTC. The V call is TRBV28, the J call TRBJ1-2; no clear D. Trimming cost V 2 bases and J 4 bases, with 11 bases left between them. Per the germline V gene, CDR1 is MDHEN and CDR2 is SYDVKM. This CDR3 contains 14 residues.

This clone has a handful of counts. The chain couples TRBV5-1 to TRBJ2-3, with no clear D. CDR1 is SGHRS and CDR2 is YFSETQ in the germline V gene. The CDR3 contains 13 residues. V lost 0 bases and J lost 2, with 4 bases in between. The CDR3 spells CASSLAYTDTQYF. For the CDR3, the DNA is TGCGCCAGCAGCTTGGCTTACACAGATACGCAGTATTTT. The full variable domain, completed using reference TRBV5-1 and TRBJ2-3, is KAGVTQTPRYLIKTRGQQVTLSCSPISGHRSVSWYQQTPGQGLQFLFEYFSETQRNKGNFPGRFSGRQFSNSRSEMNVSTLELGDSALYLCASSLAYTDTQYFGPGTRLTVL.

V and J are TRBV28 and TRBJ1-1; D ambiguous. V was cut by 10 bases and J by 1 base, with 13 bases left in between. The germline gives CDR1 MDHEN, CDR2 SYDVKM. The CDR3 contains 13 residues. CDR3 loop: CATSSRRNTEAFF. For the CDR3, the DNA is TGTGCCACCTCCTCACGGAGGAACACTGAAGCTTTCTTT.

The chain has TRBV6-1 and TRBJ1-2, with TRBD1 as a possible D gene (5 bases). Germline values: CDR1 MNHNS, CDR2 SASEGT. V lost 3 bases to trimming and J lost 3 bases, with 20 bases between them. The CDR3 length is 17 residues. CDR3 amino acids: CASSEEVAGRDDYGYTF. As DNA, the CDR3 is TGTGCCAGCAGTGAGGAGGTTGCAGGGCGGGACGACTATGGCTACACCTTC.

The chain recombines TRBV2 with TRBJ2-7; 7 bases map to TRBD1. V was clipped by 6 bases and J by 5 bases; unmatched bases: 7. The germline gives CDR1 SNHLY, CDR2 FYNNEI. This CDR3 is 13 amino acids long. CDR3 nucleotides: TGTGCCAGCAGAGACAGGGTCAGGGACGAGCAGTACTTC. Translation gives CASRDRVRDEQYF.

This chain uses TRBV28 with TRBJ2-5; 10 bases line up with TRBD2. This CDR3 comprises 16 residues. V lost 2 bases, J lost 6 bases, and 9 bases stayed unmatched. Germline V gene data show CDR1 as MDHEN and CDR2 as SYDVKM. This chain's CDR3 is CASSLAQRGGKKTQYF. CDR3 DNA: TGTGCCAGCAGTTTAGCCCAGCGGGGGGGTAAAAAGACCCAGTACTTC. Full variable domain (missing parts from reference TRBV28 and TRBJ2-5): DVKVTQSSRYLVKRTGEKVFLECVQDMDHENMFWYRQDPGLGLRLIYFSYDVKMKEKGDIPEGYSVSREKKERFSLILESASTNQTSMYLCASSLAQRGGKKTQYFGPGTRLLVL.

The rearrangement links TRBV30 to TRBJ2-5; D is possibly TRBD2 (6 bases). V shed 3 bases and J shed 5 bases, with 13 bases lying between them. The CDR3 is made up of 13 amino acids. In germline, CDR1 is GTSNPN, CDR2 SVGIG (reference sequence). This chain's CDR3 is CAWRGTHLETQYF. The DNA of the CDR3 is TGTGCCTGGAGAGGGACTCACTTGGAGACCCAGTACTTC. Looking up the rest from reference TRBV30 and TRBJ2-5 gives the full variable domain: SQTIHQWPATLVQPVGSPLSLECTVEGTSNPNLYWYRQAAGRGLQLLFYSVGIGQISSEVPQNLSASRPQDRQFILSSKKLLLSDSGFYLCAWRGTHLETQYFGPGTRLLVL.

This clone occurred a few times. This chain connects TRBV13 to TRBJ1-4; D is undetermined. V was shortened by 0 bases and J by 4 bases, with 9 bases between the two germline ends. In germline, CDR1 is PRHDT, CDR2 FYEKMQ (reference sequence). This CDR3 is 15 amino acids long. The CDR3 is CASSLGRSINEKLFF. CDR3 bases: TGTGCCAGCAGCTTAGGGCGGTCGATTAATGAAAAACTGTTTTTT.

This chain connects TRBV11-1 to TRBJ2-1; 7 bases agree with TRBD1. The J segment lost 5 bases and the V segment lost 2 bases, leaving 15 bases of the junction unmatched. The CDR3 length is 18 residues. CDR1 is SGHAT, CDR2 FQDESV, per germline (reference sequence). The CDR3 region has the DNA TGTGCCAGCAGCTTAAAACTCTTATTGGGACAGCTAGACAATGAGCAGTTCTTC. Its translation is CASSLKLLLGQLDNEQFF.

This rearrangement joins TRBV7-2 to TRBJ2-3; D might be TRBD2 (5 bases). Germline CDR1 is SGHTA and CDR2 is FQGNSA. The CDR3 is 15 residues long. V dropped 0 bases and J dropped 3 bases, with 10 bases sitting between them. The CDR3 loop reads CASSLAATKTDTQYF. The CDR3 DNA reads TGTGCCAGCAGCTTAGCGGCGACTAAAACAGATACGCAGTATTTT. Based on the CDR3 plus reference TRBV7-2 and TRBJ2-3, the full variable domain is GAGVSQSPSNKVTEKGKDVELRCDPISGHTALYWYRQSLGQGLEFLIYFQGNSAPDKSGLPSDRFSAERTGGSVSTLTIQRTQQEDSAVYLCASSLAATKTDTQYFGPGTRLTVL.

This clone was observed a few times. The chain combines TRBV18 with TRBJ1-2; 7 bases are shared with TRBD1. With V trimmed by 4 bases and J by 5 bases, 10 bases remained unmatched. Germline CDR1 is KGHSH and CDR2 is LQKENI. The CDR3 sequence is 15 residues long. CDR3 region: CASSLPRTGEYGYTF. The CDR3 DNA follows: TGTGCCAGCTCACTTCCGCGGACAGGAGAGTATGGCTACACCTTC.

This clone was picked up one time. J is TRBJ2-7 and V is TRBV11-2, with a weak D call TRBD2 (7 bases). Germline CDR1 and CDR2: SGHAT and FQNNGV. Trimming pared 7 bases from V and 4 bases from J, leaving 17 bases between. This CDR3 has 14 amino acids. The CDR3 DNA reads as TGTGCCAGCACCGAAGGCGGGGGCGCATACGAGCAGTACTTC. Translating it yields CASTEGGGAYEQYF.

The chain recombines TRBV4-2 with TRBJ2-5; 10 bases align to TRBD1. The CDR3 runs to 15 residues. CDR1 is LGHNA and CDR2 is YNFKEQ in the germline V gene. The trim removed 3 bases at V and 5 bases at J, leaving 6 bases unmatched. The CDR3 region is CASSQPDRGRETQYF. As DNA, the CDR3 is TGTGCCAGCAGCCAGCCGGACAGGGGGAGGGAGACCCAGTACTTC.

The chain uses TRBV7-9 and TRBJ2-1; TRBD1 might be the D (6 bases). The length of the CDR3 is 16 residues. V shed 4 bases and J shed 3 bases, with 16 bases lying between them. Germline V lookup: CDR1 SEHNR, CDR2 FQNEAQ (reference sequence). The CDR3 loop is CASSSTRQDHYNEQFF. The CDR3 region has the DNA TGTGCCAGCAGCTCCACCCGACAGGACCACTACAATGAGCAGTTCTTC.